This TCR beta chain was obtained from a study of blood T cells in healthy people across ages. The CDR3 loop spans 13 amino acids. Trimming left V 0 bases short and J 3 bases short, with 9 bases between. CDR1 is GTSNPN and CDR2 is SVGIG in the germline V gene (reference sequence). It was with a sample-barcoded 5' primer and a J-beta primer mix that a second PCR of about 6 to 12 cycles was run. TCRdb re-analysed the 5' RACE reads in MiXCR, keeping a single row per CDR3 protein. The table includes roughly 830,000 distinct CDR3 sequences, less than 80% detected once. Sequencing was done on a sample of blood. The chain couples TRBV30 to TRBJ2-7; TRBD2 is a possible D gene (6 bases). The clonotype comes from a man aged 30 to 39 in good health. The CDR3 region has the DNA TGTGCCTGGAGTGTAAAGGGAGGCTACGAGCAGTACTTC. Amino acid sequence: CAWSVKGGYEQYF.